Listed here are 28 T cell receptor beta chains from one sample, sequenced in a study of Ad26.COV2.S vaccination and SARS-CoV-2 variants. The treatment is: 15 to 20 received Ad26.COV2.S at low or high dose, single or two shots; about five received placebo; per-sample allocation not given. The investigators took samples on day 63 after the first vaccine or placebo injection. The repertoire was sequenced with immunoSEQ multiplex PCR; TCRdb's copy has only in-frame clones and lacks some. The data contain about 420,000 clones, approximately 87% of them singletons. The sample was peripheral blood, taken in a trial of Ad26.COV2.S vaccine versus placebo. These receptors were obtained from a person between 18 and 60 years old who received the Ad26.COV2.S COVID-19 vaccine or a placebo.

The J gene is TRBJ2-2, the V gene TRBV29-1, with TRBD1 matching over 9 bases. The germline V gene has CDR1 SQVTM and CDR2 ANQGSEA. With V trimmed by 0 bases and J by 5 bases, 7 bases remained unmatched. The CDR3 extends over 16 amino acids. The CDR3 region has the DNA TGCAGCGTTGAAGAAACGGACAGGGGTGGGACCGGGGAGCTGTTTTTT. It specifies CSVEETDRGGTGELFF.

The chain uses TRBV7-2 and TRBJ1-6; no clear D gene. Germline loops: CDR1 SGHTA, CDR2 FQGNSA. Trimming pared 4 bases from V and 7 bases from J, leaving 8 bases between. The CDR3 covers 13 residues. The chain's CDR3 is CASSSAGNSPLHF. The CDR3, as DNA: TGTGCCAGCAGCTCGGCGGGGAATTCACCCCTCCACTTT.

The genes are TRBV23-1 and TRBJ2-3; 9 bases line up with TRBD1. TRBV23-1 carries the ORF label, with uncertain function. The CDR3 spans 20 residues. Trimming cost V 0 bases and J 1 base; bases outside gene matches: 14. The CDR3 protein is CASSQSRDRGKFVGTDTQYF. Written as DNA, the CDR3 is TGCGCCAGCAGTCAATCCAGAGACAGGGGGAAGTTCGTGGGCACAGATACGCAGTATTTT.

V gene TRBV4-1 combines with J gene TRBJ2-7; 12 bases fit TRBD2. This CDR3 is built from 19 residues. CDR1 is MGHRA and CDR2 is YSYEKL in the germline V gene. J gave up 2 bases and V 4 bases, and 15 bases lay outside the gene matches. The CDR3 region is CASSPMTSGGPLRTYEQYF. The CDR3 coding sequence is TGCGCCAGCAGCCCGATGACTAGCGGGGGCCCACTACGAACCTACGAGCAGTACTTC.

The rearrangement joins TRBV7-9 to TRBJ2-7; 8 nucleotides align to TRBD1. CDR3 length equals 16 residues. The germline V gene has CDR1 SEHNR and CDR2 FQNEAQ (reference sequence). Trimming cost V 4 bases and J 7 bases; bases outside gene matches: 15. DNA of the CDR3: TGTGCCAGCAGCTCACCAACCGGGACAGGTTTAGGGGAGCAGTACTTC. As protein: CASSSPTGTGLGEQYF. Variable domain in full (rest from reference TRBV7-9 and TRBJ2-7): DTGVSQNPRHKITKRGQNVTFRCDPISEHNRLYWYRQTLGQGPEFLTYFQNEAQLEKSRLLSDRFSAERPKGSFSTLEIQRTEQGDSAMYLCASSSPTGTGLGEQYFGPGTRLTVT.

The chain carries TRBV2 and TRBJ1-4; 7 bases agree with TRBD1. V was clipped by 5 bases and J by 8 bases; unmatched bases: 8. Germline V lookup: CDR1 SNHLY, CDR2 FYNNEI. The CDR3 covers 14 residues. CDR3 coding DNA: TGTGCCAGCAGTTTGGAGGGGGCGCGGGAAAAACTGTTTTTT. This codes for CASSLEGAREKLFF. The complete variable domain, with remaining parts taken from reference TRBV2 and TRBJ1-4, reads EPEVTQTPSHQVTQMGQEVILRCVPISNHLYFYWYRQILGQKVEFLVSFYNNEISEKSEIFDDQFSVERPDGSNFTLKIRSTKLEDSAMYFCASSLEGAREKLFFGSGTQLSVL.

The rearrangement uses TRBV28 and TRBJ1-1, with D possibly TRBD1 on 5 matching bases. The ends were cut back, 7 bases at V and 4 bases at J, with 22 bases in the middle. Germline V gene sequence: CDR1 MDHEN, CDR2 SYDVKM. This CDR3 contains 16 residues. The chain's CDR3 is CASTLGGASSGTEAFF. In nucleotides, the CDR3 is TGTGCCAGCACCTTAGGCGGGGCCTCAAGTGGCACTGAAGCTTTCTTT. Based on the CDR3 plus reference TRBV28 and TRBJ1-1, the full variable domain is DVKVTQSSRYLVKRTGEKVFLECVQDMDHENMFWYRQDPGLGLRLIYFSYDVKMKEKGDIPEGYSVSREKKERFSLILESASTNQTSMYLCASTLGGASSGTEAFFGQGTRLTVV.

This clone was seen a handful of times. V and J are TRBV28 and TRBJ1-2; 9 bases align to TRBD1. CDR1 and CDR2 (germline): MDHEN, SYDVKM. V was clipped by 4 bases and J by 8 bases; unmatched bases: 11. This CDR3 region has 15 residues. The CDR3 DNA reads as TGTGCCAGCAGTTCATCCGGGACAGGGAATTCCGGCTACACCTTC. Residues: CASSSSGTGNSGYTF.

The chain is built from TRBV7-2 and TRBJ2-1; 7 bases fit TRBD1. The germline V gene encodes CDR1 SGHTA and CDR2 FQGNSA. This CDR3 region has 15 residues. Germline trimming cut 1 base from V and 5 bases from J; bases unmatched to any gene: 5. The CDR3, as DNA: TGTGCCAGCAGCTTAGAGGGGGCGCGGCACAATGAGCAGTTCTTC. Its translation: CASSLEGARHNEQFF.

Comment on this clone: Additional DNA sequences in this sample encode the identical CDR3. CDR3 loop: CASSLQGEGYTF. Here the CDR3 DNA reads TGTGCCAGCAGTTTACAGGGGGAAGGCTACACCTTC. V is TRBV12-3 or TRBV12-4 and J is TRBJ1-2; TRBD1 aligns across 7 bases. This CDR3 spans 12 amino acids. With V trimmed by 2 bases and J by 8 bases, 2 bases remained unmatched.

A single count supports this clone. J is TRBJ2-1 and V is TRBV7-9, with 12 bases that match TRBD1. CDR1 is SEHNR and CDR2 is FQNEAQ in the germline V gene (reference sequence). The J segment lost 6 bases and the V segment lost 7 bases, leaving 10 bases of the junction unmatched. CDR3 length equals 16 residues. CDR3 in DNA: TGTGCCAGCATCCAGGGGGGACAGGGGGCCAGCAATGAGCAGTTCTTC. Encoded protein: CASIQGGQGASNEQFF. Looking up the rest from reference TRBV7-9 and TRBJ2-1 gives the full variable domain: DTGVSQNPRHKITKRGQNVTFRCDPISEHNRLYWYRQTLGQGPEFLTYFQNEAQLEKSRLLSDRFSAERPKGSFSTLEIQRTEQGDSAMYLCASIQGGQGASNEQFFGPGTRLTVL.

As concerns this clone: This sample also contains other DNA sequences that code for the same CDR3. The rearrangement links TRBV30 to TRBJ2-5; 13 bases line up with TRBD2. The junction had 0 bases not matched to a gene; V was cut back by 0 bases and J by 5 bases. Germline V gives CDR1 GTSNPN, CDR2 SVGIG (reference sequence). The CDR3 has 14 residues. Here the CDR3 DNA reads TGTGCCTGGAGTGTACTAGCGGGGGGGGAGACCCAGTACTTC. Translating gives CAWSVLAGGETQYF. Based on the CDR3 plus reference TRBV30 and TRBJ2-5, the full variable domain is SQTIHQWPATLVQPVGSPLSLECTVEGTSNPNLYWYRQAAGRGLQLLFYSVGIGQISSEVPQNLSASRPQDRQFILSSKKLLLSDSGFYLCAWSVLAGGETQYFGPGTRLLVL.

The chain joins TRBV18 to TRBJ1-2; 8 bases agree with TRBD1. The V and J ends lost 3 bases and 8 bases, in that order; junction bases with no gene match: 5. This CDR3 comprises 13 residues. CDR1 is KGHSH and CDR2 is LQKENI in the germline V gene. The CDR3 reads CASSPDRARGYTF. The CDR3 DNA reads TGTGCCAGCTCACCGGACAGGGCTAGGGGCTACACCTTC.

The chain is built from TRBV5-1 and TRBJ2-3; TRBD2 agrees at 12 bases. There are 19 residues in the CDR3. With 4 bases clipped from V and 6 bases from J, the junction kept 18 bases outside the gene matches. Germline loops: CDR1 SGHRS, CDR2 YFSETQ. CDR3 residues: CASSPSSRLAGAQADTQYF. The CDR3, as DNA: TGCGCCAGCAGCCCCTCGAGTCGACTAGCGGGGGCCCAGGCGGATACGCAGTATTTT.

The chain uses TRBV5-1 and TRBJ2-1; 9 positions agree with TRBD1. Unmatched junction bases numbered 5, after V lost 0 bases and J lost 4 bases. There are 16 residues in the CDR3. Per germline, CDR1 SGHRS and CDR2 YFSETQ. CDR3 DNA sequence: TGCGCCAGCAGCTTGGTAACCGGGACAGGGTACAATGAGCAGTTCTTC. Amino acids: CASSLVTGTGYNEQFF.

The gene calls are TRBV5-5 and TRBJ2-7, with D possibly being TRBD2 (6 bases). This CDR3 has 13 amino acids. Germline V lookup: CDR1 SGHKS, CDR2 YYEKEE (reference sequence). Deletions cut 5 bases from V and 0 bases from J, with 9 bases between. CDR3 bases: TGTGCCAGCAGAGGGACTGACTCCTACGAGCAGTACTTC. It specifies CASRGTDSYEQYF.

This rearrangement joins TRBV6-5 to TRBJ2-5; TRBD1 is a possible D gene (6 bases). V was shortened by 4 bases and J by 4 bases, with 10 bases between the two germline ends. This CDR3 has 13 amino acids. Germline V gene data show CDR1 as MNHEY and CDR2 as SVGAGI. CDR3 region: CASSSQGRETQYF. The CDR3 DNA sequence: TGTGCCAGCAGTTCACAGGGAAGAGAGACCCAGTACTTC.

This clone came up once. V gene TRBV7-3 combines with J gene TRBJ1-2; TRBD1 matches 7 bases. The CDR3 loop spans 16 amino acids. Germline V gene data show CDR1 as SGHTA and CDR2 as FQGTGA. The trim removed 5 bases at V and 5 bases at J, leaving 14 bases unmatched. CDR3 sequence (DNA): TGTGCCAGCAGCCAAGGCCCGAGTCAGGGGGATTATGGCTACACCTTC. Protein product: CASSQGPSQGDYGYTF.

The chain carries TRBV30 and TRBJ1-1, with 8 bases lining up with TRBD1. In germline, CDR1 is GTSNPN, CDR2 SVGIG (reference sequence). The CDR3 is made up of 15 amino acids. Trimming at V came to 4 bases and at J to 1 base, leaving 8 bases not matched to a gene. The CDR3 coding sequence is TGTGCCTGGAAGCCTCGGACAGGGACGAACACTGAAGCTTTCTTT. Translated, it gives CAWKPRTGTNTEAFF.

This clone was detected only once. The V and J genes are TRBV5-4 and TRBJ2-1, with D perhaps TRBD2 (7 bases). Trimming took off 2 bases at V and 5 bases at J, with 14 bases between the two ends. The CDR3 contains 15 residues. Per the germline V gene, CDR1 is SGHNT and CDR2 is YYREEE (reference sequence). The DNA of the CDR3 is TGTGCCAGCAGCTTAGGGGGGGGCGTCGACAATGAGCAGTTCTTC. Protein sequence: CASSLGGGVDNEQFF.

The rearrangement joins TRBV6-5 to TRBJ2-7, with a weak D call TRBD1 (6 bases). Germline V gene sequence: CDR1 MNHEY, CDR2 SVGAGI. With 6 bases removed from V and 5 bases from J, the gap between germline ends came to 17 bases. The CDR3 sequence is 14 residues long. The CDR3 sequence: CASSRLSRGDEQYF. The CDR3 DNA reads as TGTGCCAGCAGCCGACTGTCCAGGGGCGACGAGCAGTACTTC.

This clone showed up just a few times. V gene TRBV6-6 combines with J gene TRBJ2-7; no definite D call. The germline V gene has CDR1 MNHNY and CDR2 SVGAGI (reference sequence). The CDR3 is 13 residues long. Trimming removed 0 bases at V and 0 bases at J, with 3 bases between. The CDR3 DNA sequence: TGTGCCAGCAGTTACTCGAGCTCCTACGAGCAGTACTTC. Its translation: CASSYSSSYEQYF.

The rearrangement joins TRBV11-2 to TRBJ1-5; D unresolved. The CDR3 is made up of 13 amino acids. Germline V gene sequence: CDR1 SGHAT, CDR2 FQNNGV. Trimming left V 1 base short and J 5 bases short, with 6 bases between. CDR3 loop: CASSLGEDQPQHF. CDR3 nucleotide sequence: TGTGCCAGCAGCTTAGGGGAGGATCAGCCCCAGCATTTT.

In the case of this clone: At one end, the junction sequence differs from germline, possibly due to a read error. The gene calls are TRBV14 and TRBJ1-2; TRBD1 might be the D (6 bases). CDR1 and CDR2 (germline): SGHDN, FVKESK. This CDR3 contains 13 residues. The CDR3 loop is CASSQPISRQVIF. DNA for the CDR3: TGTGCCAGCAGCCAACCCATCAGCCGACAGGTGATCTTC.

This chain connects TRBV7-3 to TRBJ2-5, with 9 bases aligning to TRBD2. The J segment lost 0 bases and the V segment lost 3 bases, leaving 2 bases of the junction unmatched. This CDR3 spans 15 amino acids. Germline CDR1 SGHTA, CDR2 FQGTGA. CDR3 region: CASSFSGGNQETQYF. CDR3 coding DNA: TGTGCCAGCAGCTTTAGCGGGGGCAACCAAGAGACCCAGTACTTC.

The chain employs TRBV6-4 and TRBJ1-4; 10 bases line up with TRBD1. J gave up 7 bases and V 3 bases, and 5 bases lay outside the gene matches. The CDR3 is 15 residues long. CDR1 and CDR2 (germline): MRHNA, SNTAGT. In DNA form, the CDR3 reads TGTGCCAGCAGTGAATGGGGGGACAGGGGTGAAAAACTGTTTTTT. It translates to CASSEWGDRGEKLFF.

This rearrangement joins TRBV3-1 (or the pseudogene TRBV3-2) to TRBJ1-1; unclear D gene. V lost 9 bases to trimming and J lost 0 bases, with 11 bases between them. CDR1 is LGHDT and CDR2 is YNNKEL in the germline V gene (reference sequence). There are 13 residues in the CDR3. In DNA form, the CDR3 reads TGTGCCAGTGGGTTTTCGATGAACACTGAAGCTTTCTTT. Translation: CASGFSMNTEAFF.

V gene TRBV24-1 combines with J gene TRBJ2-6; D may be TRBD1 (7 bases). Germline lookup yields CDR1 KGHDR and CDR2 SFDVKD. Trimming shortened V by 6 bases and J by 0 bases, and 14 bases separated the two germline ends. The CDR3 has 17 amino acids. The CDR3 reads CATSQGGQASGANVLTF. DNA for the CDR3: TGTGCCACCAGTCAGGGGGGACAAGCCTCTGGGGCCAACGTCCTGACTTTC.